This is a list of T cell receptor beta chains from one sample in a study of Tregs in tolerant kidney transplant recipients. The method was immunoSEQ multiplex PCR; TCRdb's version includes in-frame clones alone and lacks a portion of them. The sample includes roughly 69,000 clones, about 88% seen only once; the top ten take roughly 0.4%. The sequencing used CD4+ T cells from blood, collected before the transplant. These receptors all come from a human donor who received a combined kidney and bone marrow transplant. Each CDR3 is given with its conserved first and last residue. A D gene is named only where the DNA matches it firmly. Clone size is stated in some rows and not others, as once, few, many or a class when expanded.

V gene	clone size	D gene	J gene	CDR3 DNA	CDR3 protein
TRBV6-5	once	TRBD1	TRBJ2-7	TGTGCCAGCAGCCTAGGGACAGCTTACGAGCAGTACTTC	CASSLGTAYEQYF
TRBV9	once	-	TRBJ2-2	TGTGCCAGCAGCGTTATGGGAGCCCGGGAGTGGGGCGGGGAGCTGTTTTTT	CASSVMGAREWGGELFF
TRBV7-2	-	-	TRBJ2-1	TGTGCCAGCAGCTCAGAACAATGGGGCGGCTACAATGAGCAGTTCTTC	CASSSEQWGGYNEQFF
TRBV9	-	-	TRBJ1-1	TGTGCCAGCAGCGTAGGACACTCAGGGAACACTGAAGCTTTCTTT	CASSVGHSGNTEAFF
TRBV27	once	-	TRBJ2-2	TGTGCCAGCAGGGCAGGGGCTACGAACACCGGGGAGCTGTTTTTT	CASRAGATNTGELFF
TRBV18	-	-	TRBJ1-1	TGTGCCAGCTCATCCACTACAGGGAAAACTGAAGCTTTCTTT	CASSSTTGKTEAFF
TRBV5-4	-	TRBD1	TRBJ1-1	TGTGCCAGCAGCTTGGACGGGACAGGAAACACTGAAGCTTTCTTT	CASSLDGTGNTEAFF
TRBV19	-	TRBD1	TRBJ2-7	TGTGCCAGTAGTATAGGACAGGGGACCACCTACGAGCAGTACTTC	CASSIGQGTTYEQYF
TRBV20-1	-	-	TRBJ1-2	TGCAGTGCTAGAGATGGAGGCTTCTTC	CSARDGGFF
TRBV6-1	-	-	TRBJ1-5	TGTGCCAGCAGTGAAGTACTCAGGGCTTATGGACAGCCCCAGCATTTT	CASSEVLRAYGQPQHF
TRBV9	-	-	TRBJ2-3	TGTGCCAGCAGCACTTCCTCCCCGGATACGCAGTATTTT	CASSTSSPDTQYF
TRBV15	-	-	TRBJ2-7	TGTGCCACCAGCAGAGATTCGCCGACTACCTACGAGCAGTACTTC	CATSRDSPTTYEQYF
TRBV5-5	-	-	TRBJ1-1	TGTGCCAGCAGCCACCAAAGGACAGATAACACTGAAGCTTTCTTT	CASSHQRTDNTEAFF
TRBV28	few	-	TRBJ1-1	TGTGCCAGCACCAGAGGTTGGACTGAAGCTTTCTTT	CASTRGWTEAFF
TRBV18	-	TRBD2	TRBJ2-7	TGTGCCAGCTCACCGGGGACTAACGCCTACGAGCAGTACTTC	CASSPGTNAYEQYF
TRBV4-1	-	TRBD2	TRBJ2-7	TGCGCCAGCAGCCAAAATCCTAGCGGGAGCGACGAGCAGTACTTC	CASSQNPSGSDEQYF
TRBV7-9	-	-	TRBJ1-1	TGTGCCAGCAGCTTAGAAGGCACAGTTAACACTGAAGCTTTCTTT	CASSLEGTVNTEAFF
TRBV7-2	-	-	TRBJ2-3	TGTGCCAGCAGCGCTAACTTCCTTAGCACAGATACGCAGTATTTT	CASSANFLSTDTQYF
TRBV28	-	TRBD1	TRBJ2-5	TGTGCCAGCAGTCGAGACAGGGGGCGAGAGACCCAGTACTTC	CASSRDRGRETQYF
TRBV4-1	-	-	TRBJ2-5	TGCGCCAGCAGCCAAGTTAACACGTACCAAGAGACCCAGTACTTC	CASSQVNTYQETQYF
TRBV30	once	-	TRBJ2-7	TGTGCCTGGAGTCCCCCGGGACTCTTATACTACGAGCAGTACTTC	CAWSPPGLLYYEQYF
TRBV6-1	-	-	TRBJ2-7	TGTGCCAGCAGTGAAGGGGCCAGCCCCTACGAGCAGTACTTC	CASSEGASPYEQYF
TRBV7-3	once	TRBD2	TRBJ2-2	TGTGCCAGCAGCTCCGGACTAGCGGGAGAAGGTACCGGGGAGCTGTTTTTT	CASSSGLAGEGTGELFF
TRBV30	-	TRBD2	TRBJ2-3	TGTGCCTGGGCGGGGGCAGATACGCAGTATTTT	CAWAGADTQYF
TRBV5-1	-	-	TRBJ2-7	TGCGCCAGCAGCTTGGGTCCGGGGAGGTACGAGCAGTACTTC	CASSLGPGRYEQYF
TRBV28	few	-	TRBJ2-2	TGTGCCAGCAGTTTACGGGTGCCCGGGGAGCTGTTTTTT	CASSLRVPGELFF
TRBV5-4	-	TRBD1	TRBJ2-7	TGTGCCAGCAGCTTCGGGACAGGGCACTACGAGCAGTACTTC	CASSFGTGHYEQYF
TRBV6-4	-	-	TRBJ1-4	TGTGCCAGCAGTGAAAGGGGTTACAGCGCAGGTGAAAAACTGTTTTTT	CASSERGYSAGEKLFF
TRBV19	-	-	TRBJ2-6	TGTGCCAGTAGTATTCAGGGGACTGGGGCCAACGTCCTGACTTTC	CASSIQGTGANVLTF
TRBV27	few	-	TRBJ2-7	TGTGCCAGCAGGCCGGAGATACAGTACTTC	CASRPEIQYF
TRBV2	-	TRBD1	TRBJ2-2	TGTGCCAGCAGGGCAGGGACAGCGAACACCGGGGAGCTGTTTTTT	CASRAGTANTGELFF
TRBV7-7	-	TRBD2	TRBJ2-1	TGTGCTAGCAGCTTAGGGACTAGCGGGAGCAATGAGCAGTTCTTC	CASSLGTSGSNEQFF
TRBV28	-	-	TRBJ2-5	TGTGCCAGCAGCCCGCGAGAGACCCAGTACTTC	CASSPRETQYF
TRBV28	-	TRBD1	TRBJ2-2	TGTGCCAGCAGTTTGAGACAGGGTCTTCCCGGGGAGCTGTTTTTT	CASSLRQGLPGELFF
TRBV6-1	-	TRBD2	TRBJ2-7	TGTGCCAGCACCGCAGGACTAGTCTCCTACGAGCAGTACTTC	CASTAGLVSYEQYF
TRBV5-1	-	-	TRBJ1-2	TGCGCCAGCAGCCCAAACTGGGAGTTAGAAAATGGCTACACCTTC	CASSPNWELENGYTF
TRBV30	-	TRBD2	TRBJ2-7	TGTGCCTGGAGTGTAGTTGGGGACCTAGGACTAGCGGGCCCCTACGAGCAGTACTTC	CAWSVVGDLGLAGPYEQYF
TRBV5-1	-	TRBD2	TRBJ2-3	TGCGCCAGCAGCTTGGTTCCAGCGGGAGAAAGCACAGATACGCAGTATTTT	CASSLVPAGESTDTQYF
TRBV19	-	TRBD1	TRBJ1-3	TGTGCCAGCCACAGGGGTGAATCGTCTGGAAACACCATATATTTT	CASHRGESSGNTIYF
TRBV27	once	-	TRBJ1-5	TGTGCCAGCAGTCGAGAGATGGGCAATCAGCCCCAGCATTTT	CASSREMGNQPQHF
TRBV9	once	TRBD2	TRBJ2-7	TGTGCCAGCAGCGTTCAAGCGGGAGCGGTGAAGTACGAGCAGTACTTC	CASSVQAGAVKYEQYF
TRBV28	-	-	TRBJ2-7	TGTGCCAGCAGCCTTGGCCCCCAGGACGAGCAGTACTTC	CASSLGPQDEQYF
TRBV7-9	-	-	TRBJ1-1	TGTGCCAGCAGCCGAAACCCAGGGAACACTGAAGCTTTCTTT	CASSRNPGNTEAFF
TRBV27	-	TRBD2	TRBJ2-3	TGTGCCAGCAGTCTTGCGGGTCAGAAAGGACTAGCGGGTTTAGATACGCAGTATTTT	CASSLAGQKGLAGLDTQYF
TRBV25-1	-	-	TRBJ2-5	TGTGCCAGCAGTGAAGGCGGGATAGAGACCCAGTACTTC	CASSEGGIETQYF
TRBV7-2	-	-	TRBJ1-2	TGTGCCAGCAGCCGGTCGGGACTCCCGTCAGTTGGCTACACCTTC	CASSRSGLPSVGYTF
TRBV6-6	-	-	TRBJ2-1	TGTGCCAGCAGCCTACCGGGACATGGGGTGGTCTTC	CASSLPGHGVVF
TRBV5-4	-	TRBD2	TRBJ2-7	TGTGCCAGCAGCTTGGGGGTTAGCGGGAGGAGCTCCTACGAGCAGTACTTC	CASSLGVSGRSSYEQYF
TRBV7-9	-	TRBD2	TRBJ2-1	TGTGCCAGCAGCTTACGATCGGGAGGGCCCCCCAGCAATGAGCAGTTCTTC	CASSLRSGGPPSNEQFF
TRBV2	-	-	TRBJ2-3	TGTGCCAGCACGGGACTTTCCACAGATACGCAGTATTTT	CASTGLSTDTQYF
TRBV4-2	-	-	TRBJ2-1	TGTGCCAGCAGCCCCCCGAGTCTAGGGCAGTTCTTC	CASSPPSLGQFF
TRBV7-2	-	TRBD1	TRBJ1-2	TGTGCCAGCAGCGAACCGACAGGGGTCGGCTATGGCTACACCTTC	CASSEPTGVGYGYTF
TRBV2	-	-	TRBJ2-6	TGTGCACGCGGTTTCTCTGGGGCCAACGTCCTGACTTTC	CARGFSGANVLTF
TRBV11-3	few	TRBD2	TRBJ2-3	TGTGCCAGCAGCTTGGGGCTAGCGGTAGGCCCTAGCACAGATACGCAGTATTTT	CASSLGLAVGPSTDTQYF